These T cell receptor beta chains were read from a single sample in a study of radiation and T cells in renal cell carcinoma. Generated by immunoSEQ multiplex PCR, the TCRdb table keeps only in-frame clones and is missing some. The sample holds 140,000 or so clones, approximately 90% seen once. Sequenced here: blood, sampled from a patient whose treatment included radiotherapy and nephrectomy. These receptors came from a woman aged 50 to 60 with renal cell carcinoma. CDR3s include the opening cysteine and the closing phenylalanine or tryptophan. The D gene is left open where the match is weak. Clone size appears in some rows only: once, few, many, or a class for an expanded clone.

cdr3_nt: TGCGCCAGCAGCTCCTTGGGGGGAGGGGAGACCCAGTACTTC
cdr3_aa: CASSSLGGGETQYF
d_call: TRBD2
clone_size: .
j_call: TRBJ2-5
v_call: TRBV5-1

cdr3_nt: TGCGCCACCAACACCGCCGGGGGGGCTGAAGCTTTCTTT
cdr3_aa: CATNTAGGAEAFF
d_call: .
clone_size: .
j_call: TRBJ1-1
v_call: TRBV10-2

cdr3_nt: TGTGCCAGCAGACTACAGGACTCCTACGAGCAGTACTTC
cdr3_aa: CASRLQDSYEQYF
d_call: .
clone_size: .
j_call: TRBJ2-7
v_call: TRBV6-6

cdr3_nt: TGTGCCTGGACAGCGACAGGACGGGGGGAGCAGTACTTC
cdr3_aa: CAWTATGRGEQYF
d_call: .
clone_size: .
j_call: TRBJ2-7
v_call: TRBV30

cdr3_nt: TGCGCCAGCAGCCAAGATCTCACTGGGGCCAACGTCCTGACTTTC
cdr3_aa: CASSQDLTGANVLTF
d_call: .
clone_size: .
j_call: TRBJ2-6
v_call: TRBV4-3

cdr3_nt: TGTGCCAGCAGTTACGAGGTGCGGGGGGGCCAGGATACGCAGTATTTT
cdr3_aa: CASSYEVRGGQDTQYF
d_call: TRBD2
clone_size: .
j_call: TRBJ2-3
v_call: TRBV6-6

cdr3_nt: TGTGCCAGCAGTTACACCGGGACAGGGAACAATGAGCAGTTCTTC
cdr3_aa: CASSYTGTGNNEQFF
d_call: TRBD1
clone_size: .
j_call: TRBJ2-1
v_call: TRBV6-5

cdr3_nt: TGTGCCAGCAGCGTAGCTCCTAGCTTGGGGCAAGAGACCCAGTACTTC
cdr3_aa: CASSVAPSLGQETQYF
d_call: .
clone_size: .
j_call: TRBJ2-5
v_call: TRBV9

cdr3_nt: TGTGCCTGGAGTGTCGGGGAACAGGGTCATTCACCCCTCCACTTT
cdr3_aa: CAWSVGEQGHSPLHF
d_call: .
clone_size: .
j_call: TRBJ1-6
v_call: TRBV30

cdr3_nt: TGTGCCAGCAGCTTACAGGGGGCGCGATTAGATACGCAGTATTTT
cdr3_aa: CASSLQGARLDTQYF
d_call: TRBD1
clone_size: .
j_call: TRBJ2-3
v_call: TRBV11-2

cdr3_nt: TGTGCCAGCAGCTTAAGGGGCGAGCAGTACTTC
cdr3_aa: CASSLRGEQYF
d_call: .
clone_size: .
j_call: TRBJ2-7
v_call: TRBV11-2

cdr3_nt: TGTGCCAGCAGCTTAGGTACGAGCACTGAAGCTTTCTTT
cdr3_aa: CASSLGTSTEAFF
d_call: .
clone_size: .
j_call: TRBJ1-1
v_call: TRBV11-3

cdr3_nt: TGTGCCAGCAGTTCGCCCGGAGGTGCAACTAATGAAAAACTGTTTTTT
cdr3_aa: CASSSPGGATNEKLFF
d_call: .
clone_size: .
j_call: TRBJ1-4
v_call: TRBV6-5

cdr3_nt: TGCGCCAGCAGCATTGGACAGGGTCCCTACGAGCAGTACTTC
cdr3_aa: CASSIGQGPYEQYF
d_call: TRBD1
clone_size: .
j_call: TRBJ2-7
v_call: TRBV10-1

cdr3_nt: TGTGCCAGCAGCCAGGGGGGCTATCAGCCCCAGCATTTT
cdr3_aa: CASSQGGYQPQHF
d_call: .
clone_size: .
j_call: TRBJ1-5
v_call: TRBV14

cdr3_nt: TGTGCCAGCAGTTCGACCTGGGGGGAAAACATTCAGTACTTC
cdr3_aa: CASSSTWGENIQYF
d_call: .
clone_size: .
j_call: TRBJ2-4
v_call: TRBV6-5

cdr3_nt: TGTGCCAGCAGTTGGACAGGGGTGGGCAATCAGCCCCAGCATTTT
cdr3_aa: CASSWTGVGNQPQHF
d_call: TRBD1
clone_size: .
j_call: TRBJ1-5
v_call: TRBV6-1

cdr3_nt: TGTGCCAGCAGTGAAACGACAGACAACACCGGGGAGCTGTTTTTT
cdr3_aa: CASSETTDNTGELFF
d_call: .
clone_size: few
j_call: TRBJ2-2
v_call: TRBV6-1

cdr3_nt: TGTGCCAGCAGCTCTCTGACTAGCGGGGGACCATACAATGAGCAGTTCTTC
cdr3_aa: CASSSLTSGGPYNEQFF
d_call: TRBD2
clone_size: .
j_call: TRBJ2-1
v_call: TRBV7-2

cdr3_nt: TGTGCCAGCAGCCTTTGGACCGTTAGGAACACTGAAGCTTTCTTT
cdr3_aa: CASSLWTVRNTEAFF
d_call: .
clone_size: .
j_call: TRBJ1-1
v_call: TRBV5-6

cdr3_nt: TGTGCCAGCAGTTACAACACAGGGGGCGTGAGTGGCTACACCTTC
cdr3_aa: CASSYNTGGVSGYTF
d_call: TRBD1
clone_size: .
j_call: TRBJ1-2
v_call: TRBV6-5

cdr3_nt: TGTGCCAGCTCACCACCCGGCGATACTGAAGCTTTCTTT
cdr3_aa: CASSPPGDTEAFF
d_call: .
clone_size: .
j_call: TRBJ1-1
v_call: TRBV18

cdr3_nt: TGTGCCAGTTTAGCGCCGGTGAACACCGGGGAGCTGTTTTTT
cdr3_aa: CASLAPVNTGELFF
d_call: .
clone_size: .
j_call: TRBJ2-2
v_call: TRBV19

cdr3_nt: TGTGCCAGTAGTATGTTAGGAACAGGGGCTACTGAAGCTTTCTTT
cdr3_aa: CASSMLGTGATEAFF
d_call: TRBD1
clone_size: .
j_call: TRBJ1-1
v_call: TRBV19

cdr3_nt: TGTGCCAGCAGCCAAGCATACGGGCAGGGGGCGAACACCGGGGAGCTGTTTTTT
cdr3_aa: CASSQAYGQGANTGELFF
d_call: TRBD1
clone_size: .
j_call: TRBJ2-2
v_call: TRBV14

cdr3_nt: TGTGCCAGCAGCGGGGGGGCGAGCACTGAAGCTTTCTTT
cdr3_aa: CASSGGASTEAFF
d_call: .
clone_size: once
j_call: TRBJ1-1
v_call: TRBV6-6

cdr3_nt: TGTGCCAGCAGCTTAAACGCCAGGGGGGTTATGGGCACAGATACGCAGTATTTT
cdr3_aa: CASSLNARGVMGTDTQYF
d_call: .
clone_size: .
j_call: TRBJ2-3
v_call: TRBV7-3

cdr3_nt: TGTGCCAGCAGCCCTTCCTCGACAGACCTGAACACTGAAGCTTTCTTT
cdr3_aa: CASSPSSTDLNTEAFF
d_call: .
clone_size: .
j_call: TRBJ1-1
v_call: TRBV5-6

cdr3_nt: TGTGCCAGCAGCCACGGACAGGGTGGTAATTCACCCCTCCACTTT
cdr3_aa: CASSHGQGGNSPLHF
d_call: TRBD1
clone_size: many
j_call: TRBJ1-6
v_call: TRBV5-8

cdr3_nt: TGTGCCAGCTCACCTTCACTAGGATCCTTCCCCGGGGAGCTGTTTTTT
cdr3_aa: CASSPSLGSFPGELFF
d_call: .
clone_size: .
j_call: TRBJ2-2
v_call: TRBV18

cdr3_nt: TGTGCCAGCAGCTACTTAGGGGCTTCCTATGGCTACACCTTC
cdr3_aa: CASSYLGASYGYTF
d_call: .
clone_size: .
j_call: TRBJ1-2
v_call: TRBV7-9

cdr3_nt: TGTGCCACCAGCAGAGGCGCAGGGGTGGCAGGCAATGAGCAGTTCTTC
cdr3_aa: CATSRGAGVAGNEQFF
d_call: .
clone_size: .
j_call: TRBJ2-1
v_call: TRBV15

cdr3_nt: TGTGCCACCATGGGACGGGACAGAAGCTCCTACGAGCAGTACTTC
cdr3_aa: CATMGRDRSSYEQYF
d_call: TRBD1
clone_size: once
j_call: TRBJ2-7
v_call: TRBV6-5

cdr3_nt: TGTGCCAGTAGTATGGAGGCAGTAAGTATCACTGAAGCTTTCTTT
cdr3_aa: CASSMEAVSITEAFF
d_call: .
clone_size: .
j_call: TRBJ1-1
v_call: TRBV19

cdr3_nt: TGTGCCAGCAGTTTGTCACTTAACTATGGCTACACCTTC
cdr3_aa: CASSLSLNYGYTF
d_call: .
clone_size: .
j_call: TRBJ1-2
v_call: TRBV6-6

cdr3_nt: TGTGCTAGCAGCTCTAGGCAGGGGGCGAACACCGGGGAGCTGTTTTTT
cdr3_aa: CASSSRQGANTGELFF
d_call: TRBD1
clone_size: .
j_call: TRBJ2-2
v_call: TRBV7-7

cdr3_nt: TGCGCCAGCAGTTGGACAACGAACACCGGGGAGCTGTTTTTT
cdr3_aa: CASSWTTNTGELFF
d_call: .
clone_size: .
j_call: TRBJ2-2
v_call: TRBV5-1

cdr3_nt: TGTGCCAGTAGTAGGGGGACAGGGAGGTTTGATCAGCCCCAGCATTTT
cdr3_aa: CASSRGTGRFDQPQHF
d_call: TRBD1
clone_size: once
j_call: TRBJ1-5
v_call: TRBV19

cdr3_nt: TGTGCCAGCAGCTTAGTAGCGGGAGACTTGATAGCCAAAAACATTCAGTACTTC
cdr3_aa: CASSLVAGDLIAKNIQYF
d_call: TRBD2
clone_size: .
j_call: TRBJ2-4
v_call: TRBV7-2

cdr3_nt: TGTGCCTGGAGTCGACTCCGTAGCAATCAGCCCCAGCATTTT
cdr3_aa: CAWSRLRSNQPQHF
d_call: .
clone_size: .
j_call: TRBJ1-5
v_call: TRBV30

cdr3_nt: TGCAGCGCCTCTAGGCGTGGACAGGGGGCGGACGAGCAGTACTTC
cdr3_aa: CSASRRGQGADEQYF
d_call: TRBD1
clone_size: .
j_call: TRBJ2-7
v_call: TRBV29-1

cdr3_nt: TGCGCCAGCAGCCAAGAAACAGGGGGCTTTAACACCGGGGAGCTGTTTTTT
cdr3_aa: CASSQETGGFNTGELFF
d_call: TRBD1
clone_size: .
j_call: TRBJ2-2
v_call: TRBV4-3

cdr3_nt: TGTGCCAGCTCACCTGGGACAGGGGGACCCAAAAACATTCAGTACTTC
cdr3_aa: CASSPGTGGPKNIQYF
d_call: TRBD1
clone_size: .
j_call: TRBJ2-4
v_call: TRBV18

cdr3_nt: TGTGCCAGCTCACGAGAGCAGGGATATAATTCACCCCTCCACTTT
cdr3_aa: CASSREQGYNSPLHF
d_call: .
clone_size: .
j_call: TRBJ1-6
v_call: TRBV18

cdr3_nt: TGTGCCAGCAGTGATATACTAGCGGGGTTCGGCACAGATACGCAGTATTTT
cdr3_aa: CASSDILAGFGTDTQYF
d_call: TRBD2
clone_size: .
j_call: TRBJ2-3
v_call: TRBV6-1

cdr3_nt: TGTGCCAGCAGCGGAATAGCGGGGGGGCAAGAGACCCAGTACTTC
cdr3_aa: CASSGIAGGQETQYF
d_call: TRBD2
clone_size: .
j_call: TRBJ2-5
v_call: TRBV9

cdr3_nt: TGCAGCGCCGGAATCGGAAGCGGGGGGGCCAATGAGCAGTTCTTC
cdr3_aa: CSAGIGSGGANEQFF
d_call: TRBD2
clone_size: .
j_call: TRBJ2-1
v_call: TRBV29-1

cdr3_nt: TGTGCCACCAGCAGAGGCACCTATAGCAATCAGCCCCAGCATTTT
cdr3_aa: CATSRGTYSNQPQHF
d_call: .
clone_size: .
j_call: TRBJ1-5
v_call: TRBV15

cdr3_nt: TGTGCCAGCAACCAGATGAACACTGAAGCTTTCTTT
cdr3_aa: CASNQMNTEAFF
d_call: .
clone_size: .
j_call: TRBJ1-1
v_call: TRBV6-6

cdr3_nt: TGTGCCAGCAGCTGGACAGGGATTAATGAAAAACTGTTTTTT
cdr3_aa: CASSWTGINEKLFF
d_call: TRBD1
clone_size: .
j_call: TRBJ1-4
v_call: TRBV7-2

cdr3_nt: TGCGCCAGCAGCAGAACAGGGGGCCTAACTAATGAAAAACTGTTTTTT
cdr3_aa: CASSRTGGLTNEKLFF
d_call: TRBD1
clone_size: once
j_call: TRBJ1-4
v_call: TRBV5-1

cdr3_nt: TGTGCCAGCAGCGTAGGCGACAATGAGCAGTTCTTC
cdr3_aa: CASSVGDNEQFF
d_call: .
clone_size: few
j_call: TRBJ2-1
v_call: TRBV9

cdr3_nt: TGTGCCAGCAGCCAAGATCCGGGCGGTAGCTCTGGGGCCAACGTCCTGACTTTC
cdr3_aa: CASSQDPGGSSGANVLTF
d_call: .
clone_size: .
j_call: TRBJ2-6
v_call: TRBV4-2

cdr3_nt: TGTGCCAGCAGCTCCGCCGGGACAGGGGTAGAGGCCCAGTACTTC
cdr3_aa: CASSSAGTGVEAQYF
d_call: TRBD1
clone_size: .
j_call: TRBJ2-5
v_call: TRBV11-2

cdr3_nt: TGTGCCAGCAGCACCCGGACAGCATATAATTCACCCCTCCACTTT
cdr3_aa: CASSTRTAYNSPLHF
d_call: .
clone_size: .
j_call: TRBJ1-6
v_call: TRBV9

cdr3_nt: TGTGCCAGCAGCTTAAGGGAGGCTGAGCAGTTCTTC
cdr3_aa: CASSLREAEQFF
d_call: .
clone_size: .
j_call: TRBJ2-1
v_call: TRBV11-2

cdr3_nt: TGTGCCAGCAGGGTGGGGCTCTCTGAAAAACTGTTTTTT
cdr3_aa: CASRVGLSEKLFF
d_call: .
clone_size: few
j_call: TRBJ1-4
v_call: TRBV25-1

cdr3_nt: TGTGCCAGCAGCTCCCTAGCGGGGGGATACAATGAGCAGTTCTTC
cdr3_aa: CASSSLAGGYNEQFF
d_call: TRBD2
clone_size: .
j_call: TRBJ2-1
v_call: TRBV7-2

cdr3_nt: TGCGCCAGCAGCCAAGAGGAGGGAGACACCCCTCGGGAGCAGTACTTC
cdr3_aa: CASSQEEGDTPREQYF
d_call: .
clone_size: .
j_call: TRBJ2-7
v_call: TRBV4-1

cdr3_nt: TGTGCCAGCAGCGTACAGGGTTCGGAGCAGTACTTC
cdr3_aa: CASSVQGSEQYF
d_call: .
clone_size: .
j_call: TRBJ2-7
v_call: TRBV2